This passage covers 21 T cell receptor beta chains from one sample sequenced in a study of shared clonotypes between healthy human individuals (dated by TCRdb to 2020 to 2022). Receptor amplification or capture employed the immunoSEQ multiplex PCR assay. TCRdb retrieved this table from immuneACCESS and kept in-frame rearrangements only. Not all clones are present; in checked studies, unresolved V genes account for under half, and no reason is known for the remainder. The sample contains about 470,000 clones, roughly 77% of them found a single time. 13% of the sample rests with the top ten. What was sequenced was PBMCs. These receptor sequences come from a woman in her thirties or forties in good health. Some clones in this sample may be carry-over from other donors' samples.

Note on this clone: This sample includes further DNA sequences coding for the same CDR3. The chain carries TRBV30 and TRBJ1-5; possibly TRBD1 for D (6 bases). V lost 3 bases and J 2 bases, leaving 11 bases between the germline ends. Per the germline V gene, CDR1 is GTSNPN and CDR2 is SVGIG (reference sequence). The CDR3 is 14 amino acids. The CDR3 nucleotides read TGTGCCTGGAGCAAGGGGGGGGGCAATCAGCCCCAGCATTTT. Protein sequence: CAWSKGGGNQPQHF.

The J gene is TRBJ1-5, the V gene TRBV7-9; D gene unclear. The length of the CDR3 is 13 residues. Trimming removed 5 bases from V and 6 bases from J, with 11 bases in between. Germline CDR1 and CDR2: SEHNR and FQNEAQ (reference sequence). The CDR3 reads CASSQDWRQPQHF. The CDR3 DNA reads as TGTGCCAGCAGCCAAGATTGGCGTCAGCCCCAGCATTTT. Combining the CDR3 with reference TRBV7-9 and TRBJ1-5 gives the whole variable domain DTGVSQNPRHKITKRGQNVTFRCDPISEHNRLYWYRQTLGQGPEFLTYFQNEAQLEKSRLLSDRFSAERPKGSFSTLEIQRTEQGDSAMYLCASSQDWRQPQHFGDGTRLSIL.

V is TRBV15 and J is TRBJ2-5; D might be TRBD2 (5 bases). CDR1 is LNHNV, CDR2 YYDKDF, per germline (reference sequence). The germline V and J ends were trimmed by 5 bases and 7 bases, with 11 bases remaining between them. The CDR3 totals 12 residues. DNA of the CDR3: TGTGCCACCAGCGGGCCCGCGGGGACCCAGTACTTC. This encodes CATSGPAGTQYF.

The rearrangement links TRBV5-4 to TRBJ2-1; TRBD1 agrees at 9 bases. CDR1 SGHNT and CDR2 YYREEE come from the germline V gene (reference sequence). The CDR3 runs to 15 residues. V was clipped by 3 bases and J by 5 bases; unmatched bases: 6. The CDR3 reads CASSSRDRAHNEQFF. CDR3 DNA: TGTGCCAGCAGCTCCAGGGACAGGGCGCACAATGAGCAGTTCTTC.

For this clone: In the same sample, other DNA sequences code for this CDR3. V gene TRBV7-3 combines with J gene TRBJ2-1; 9 nucleotides line up with TRBD2. Trimming took 5 bases from V and 4 from J; bases not matched to a gene: 3. The V gene's germline CDR1 is SGHTA and CDR2 FQGTGA. The CDR3 extends over 14 amino acids. The CDR3 loop is CASSPGLAYNEQFF. As DNA, the CDR3 is TGTGCCAGCAGCCCTGGACTAGCGTACAATGAGCAGTTCTTC.

The rearrangement links TRBV21-1 to TRBJ2-7. TRBV21-1 is a recognized pseudogene. The CDR3 totals 17 residues. The CDR3 is CASSKKNRNRDAYEQYF. In DNA, the CDR3 is TGTGCCAGCAGCAAAAAAAACCGGAACCGGGACGCCTACGAGCAGTACTTC.

This clone was detected once. The CDR3 loop is CASSLPQGAKNIQYF. CDR3 in DNA: TGCGCCAGCAGCCTCCCCCAGGGGGCCAAAAACATTCAGTACTTC. This chain links TRBV4-1 with TRBJ2-4, with D perhaps matching TRBD1 (6 bases). The CDR3 spans 15 residues. V was cut by 4 bases and J by 1 base, with 11 bases left in between. Germline values: CDR1 MGHRA, CDR2 YSYEKL.

This rearrangement joins TRBV9 to TRBJ2-3, with unresolved D. The V end lost 4 bases, the J end lost 1 base, and 13 bases lay between the germline ends. The CDR3 length is 15 residues. The V gene's germline CDR1 is SGDLS and CDR2 YYNGEE. In DNA form, the CDR3 reads TGTGCCAGCAGCCCTCCACCCCCGGGCACAGATACGCAGTATTTT. Its translation: CASSPPPPGTDTQYF.

The chain uses TRBV11-2 and TRBJ2-2, with 11 bases lining up with TRBD2. Losses at the gene ends were 4 bases for V and 7 bases for J; bases not matched to a gene: 5. The CDR3 length is 15 residues. Germline V gene data show CDR1 as SGHAT and CDR2 as FQNNGV. CDR3 coding DNA: TGTGCCAGCAGCTCGACTAGCGGGGAGGGCGGGGAGCTGTTTTTT. Amino acid sequence: CASSSTSGEGGELFF.

The chain carries TRBV7-2 and TRBJ1-5; D might be TRBD1 (5 bases). The V and J ends lost 2 bases and 2 bases respectively, with 13 bases between them. Germline CDR1 is SGHTA and CDR2 is FQGNSA. The length of the CDR3 is 16 residues. This CDR3 reads CASSLMRSGGNQPQHF. CDR3 coding DNA: TGTGCCAGCAGCTTAATGCGGTCGGGGGGCAATCAGCCCCAGCATTTT.

The V and J genes are TRBV6-6 and TRBJ2-7; possible D gene TRBD1, 6 bases. Germline lookup yields CDR1 MNHNY and CDR2 SVGAGI (reference sequence). This CDR3 contains 14 residues. V gave up 11 bases and J gave up 3 bases, with 20 bases separating them. CDR3 residues: CASRDTYSHYEQYF. In DNA, the CDR3 is TGTGCCTCCCGGGACACATACAGCCACTACGAGCAGTACTTC.

This clone was seen once. Other DNA sequences in the same sample also yield this CDR3. The chain couples TRBV28 to TRBJ1-2, with D possibly matching TRBD1 (6 bases). This CDR3 contains 13 residues. The V end was cut by 2 bases, the J end by 3 bases, with 7 bases between. Germline-derived CDR1 and CDR2 are MDHEN and SYDVKM. The CDR3 is CASSLGGDYGYTF. The CDR3 nucleotides read TGTGCCAGCAGTTTAGGGGGCGACTATGGCTACACCTTC.

This sequence joins TRBV7-9 and TRBJ2-7, with D perhaps matching TRBD2 (6 bases). Germline CDR1 SEHNR, CDR2 FQNEAQ (reference sequence). V was cut by 1 base and J by 10 bases, with 11 bases left in between. This CDR3 has 12 amino acids. The CDR3 sequence is CASSLGSGGQYF. CDR3 coding DNA: TGTGCCAGCAGCTTAGGCTCCGGGGGTCAGTACTTC.

CDR3 protein: CASSLASSGGGKTQYF. The CDR3 DNA reads as TGTGCCAGCAGCTTGGCCTCGTCGGGGGGCGGTAAGACCCAGTACTTC. This chain uses TRBV5-4 with TRBJ2-5; D might be TRBD2 (7 bases). The germline V and J ends were trimmed by 0 bases and 6 bases, with 18 bases remaining between them. CDR1 and CDR2 from the germline V gene are SGHNT and YYREEE (reference sequence). The CDR3 extends over 16 amino acids.

V gene TRBV18 combines with J gene TRBJ2-1; 11 bases are shared with TRBD2. V lost 6 bases to trimming and J lost 6 bases; unmatched junction nucleotides: 4. The germline V gene has CDR1 KGHSH and CDR2 LQKENI. This CDR3 region has 14 residues. CDR3: CASSLAGGRNEQFF. The CDR3 region has the DNA TGTGCCAGCTCCCTAGCGGGAGGCCGCAATGAGCAGTTCTTC.

The genes are TRBV6-4 and TRBJ2-1, with TRBD2 identical over 14 bases. CDR3 length equals 15 residues. From germline, CDR1 is MRHNA and CDR2 SNTAGT. Trimming removed 5 bases from V and 8 bases from J; junction bases left unmatched: 5. In DNA, the CDR3 is TGTGCCAGCAGTCGCGGGACTAGCGGGAGCCATGAGCAGTTCTTC. The encoded protein is CASSRGTSGSHEQFF.

CDR3 residues: CASTGGSGNTIYF. Written as DNA, the CDR3 is TGTGCCAGCACGGGGGGCTCTGGAAACACCATATATTTT. The chain is built from TRBV6-1 and TRBJ1-3, with a tentative D call TRBD1 (5 bases). V was clipped by 7 bases and J by 0 bases, with 7 bases between them. The germline gives CDR1 MNHNS, CDR2 SASEGT. The CDR3 extends over 13 amino acids.

This clone was observed a handful of times. The chain has TRBV19 and TRBJ1-1, with no clear D. This CDR3 spans 13 amino acids. Germline lookup yields CDR1 LNHDA and CDR2 SQIVND (reference sequence). Trimming pared 8 bases from V and 1 base from J, leaving 11 bases between. CDR3 loop: CASSPEGNTEAFF. CDR3 nucleotides: TGTGCCAGTTCCCCAGAGGGGAACACTGAAGCTTTCTTT. Based on the CDR3 plus reference TRBV19 and TRBJ1-1, the full variable domain is DGGITQSPKYLFRKEGQNVTLSCEQNLNHDAMYWYRQDPGQGLRLIYYSQIVNDFQKGDIAEGYSVSREKKESFPLTVTSAQKNPTAFYLCASSPEGNTEAFFGQGTRLTVV.

The rearrangement links TRBV18 to TRBJ2-3; 10 bases fit TRBD2. This CDR3 spans 15 amino acids. Germline CDR1 KGHSH, CDR2 LQKENI. Trimming cost V 4 bases and J 3 bases; bases outside gene matches: 4. In DNA, the CDR3 is TGTGCCAGCTCACTAACTAGCGGGAAGACAGATACGCAGTATTTT. Translation: CASSLTSGKTDTQYF.

Here the CDR3 reads CASSLGREPHNEQFF. The CDR3 DNA sequence: TGCGCCAGCAGCTTGGGGCGGGAACCCCACAATGAGCAGTTCTTC. This chain connects TRBV5-1 to TRBJ2-1; maybe TRBD2 (6 bases). The V end was cut by 0 bases, the J end by 5 bases, with 12 bases between. CDR3 length: 15 amino acids. Looked up from germline, CDR1 is SGHRS and CDR2 is YFSETQ. The full variable domain, rest sourced from reference TRBV5-1 and TRBJ2-1, is KAGVTQTPRYLIKTRGQQVTLSCSPISGHRSVSWYQQTPGQGLQFLFEYFSETQRNKGNFPGRFSGRQFSNSRSEMNVSTLELGDSALYLCASSLGREPHNEQFFGPGTRLTVL.

The chain combines TRBV30 with TRBJ2-5, with a tentative D call TRBD1 (5 bases). TRBJ2-7 matches the DNA end more closely, so the J call is doubtful. The germline V gene encodes CDR1 GTSNPN and CDR2 SVGIG (reference sequence). The length of the CDR3 is 14 residues. This CDR3 reads CAWSVQANPYEQYF. CDR3 coding DNA: TGTGCCTGGAGTGTACAGGCCAATCCCTACGAGCAGTACTTC.